These 17 T cell receptor beta chains came from one sample sequenced in a study of T cell responses to AZD1222 COVID-19 vaccine. Generated by immunoSEQ multiplex PCR, the TCRdb table keeps only in-frame clones and is missing some. The sample has some 130,000 clones; around 85% are singletons. The source was peripheral blood, collected on day 0 of AZD1222 vaccination. These receptors were collected from an adult in good health.

The rearrangement uses TRBV6-5 and TRBJ1-2; no reliable D call. The CDR3 totals 14 residues. Germline V gene sequence: CDR1 MNHEY, CDR2 SVGAGI. Deletions cut 6 bases from V and 8 bases from J, with 19 bases between. The CDR3 loop is CASRPSQLLGGYTF. The DNA for the CDR3 is TGTGCCAGCAGACCTTCACAGTTGCTAGGAGGCTACACCTTC.

The chain recombines TRBV10-3 with TRBJ2-5; D is possibly TRBD1 (6 bases). The V and J ends lost 8 bases and 3 bases respectively, with 7 bases between them. Per the germline V gene, CDR1 is ENHRY and CDR2 is SYGVKD. There are 11 residues in the CDR3. The CDR3 protein is CAIGQKETQYF. CDR3 DNA sequence: TGTGCCATCGGACAGAAAGAGACCCAGTACTTC.

V gene TRBV6-4 combines with J gene TRBJ2-1; 13 bases are a match to TRBD2. Per the germline V gene, CDR1 is MRHNA and CDR2 is SNTAGT. The V segment lost 4 bases and the J segment 7 bases; nucleotides outside the gene matches: 4. CDR3 size: 15 residues. The CDR3 sequence: CASSGTSGSMNEQFF. The DNA of the CDR3 is TGTGCCAGCAGTGGGACTAGCGGGAGCATGAATGAGCAGTTCTTC.

V is TRBV3-1 (or the pseudogene TRBV3-2) and J is TRBJ1-1; D gene ambiguous. Germline CDR1 LGHDT, CDR2 YNNKEL (reference sequence). This CDR3 has 11 residues. Deletions cut 1 base from V and 6 bases from J, with 3 bases between. DNA of the CDR3: TGTGCCAGCAGCCAAGGTTCTGAAGCTTTCTTT. It encodes CASSQGSEAFF.

The chain employs TRBV19 and TRBJ2-3; the match to TRBD2 covers 15 bases. The trim removed 4 bases at V and 5 bases at J, leaving 1 base unmatched. The germline CDR1 and CDR2 sequences are LNHDA and SQIVND (reference sequence). This CDR3 region has 15 residues. The CDR3 coding sequence is TGTGCCAGTAGTAGGGGACTAGCGGGGGGAGATACGCAGTATTTT. This encodes CASSRGLAGGDTQYF.

The CDR3 reads CATSRGGSQLEQYF. Written as DNA, the CDR3 is TGTGCCACCAGCAGAGGAGGGAGCCAGCTCGAGCAGTACTTC. This rearrangement joins TRBV15 to TRBJ2-7, with D perhaps matching TRBD2 (5 bases). V was shortened by 1 base and J by 6 bases, with 13 bases between the two germline ends. Per the germline V gene, CDR1 is LNHNV and CDR2 is YYDKDF (reference sequence). CDR3 size: 14 residues.

The chain recombines TRBV14 with TRBJ2-7; D is undetermined. The length of the CDR3 is 14 residues. V lost 2 bases and J 6 bases, leaving 14 bases between the germline ends. The germline V gene encodes CDR1 SGHDN and CDR2 FVKESK. CDR3 nucleotide sequence: TGTGCCAGCAGCCAACAATGGACCGCGTCCGAGCAGTACTTC. It encodes CASSQQWTASEQYF.

CDR3 sequence reads: CAWSVTHTGELFF. For the CDR3, the DNA is TGTGCCTGGAGTGTAACCCACACCGGGGAGCTGTTTTTT. This chain links TRBV30 with TRBJ2-2; D is unresolved. Germline CDR1 reads GTSNPN; CDR2 reads SVGIG (reference sequence). Between the trimmed V and J ends, which lost 0 bases and 3 bases, there was a span of 5 bases. CDR3 length: 13 amino acids.

This clone showed up just a few times. The chain employs TRBV4-2 and TRBJ1-3; 7 bases match TRBD1. The CDR3 spans 15 residues. V trimming: 4 bases; J trimming: 6 bases; junction bases outside the gene matches: 9. Germline-derived CDR1 and CDR2 are LGHNA and YNFKEQ. The CDR3 coding sequence is TGTGCCAGCAGCCCGGACTACAGGGGTACAAACACCATATATTTT. Its translation is CASSPDYRGTNTIYF.

The chain joins TRBV10-3 to TRBJ2-7; D unresolved. Germline-derived CDR1 and CDR2 are ENHRY and SYGVKD. V lost 7 bases, J lost 5 bases, and 15 bases lay in between. This CDR3 contains 13 residues. CDR3 loop: CAIKSETSHEQYF. The CDR3 region has the DNA TGTGCCATCAAATCCGAAACCAGCCACGAGCAGTACTTC.

The chain carries TRBV14 and TRBJ1-2; weak D call: TRBD1 (6 bases). V shed 4 bases and J shed 4 bases, with 16 bases lying between them. In germline, CDR1 is SGHDN, CDR2 FVKESK. The CDR3 extends over 15 amino acids. The CDR3 coding sequence is TGTGCCAGCAGCCCAATGGACAGAATTGCCTATGGCTACACCTTC. Translation: CASSPMDRIAYGYTF.

The sample holds one count of this clone. The genes are TRBV27 and TRBJ2-1; D unresolved. Per the germline V gene, CDR1 is MNHEY and CDR2 is SMNVEV (reference sequence). The V end was cut by 1 base, the J end by 0 bases, with 1 base between. The CDR3 spans 13 residues. The DNA of the CDR3 is TGTGCCAGCAGTTTATACTCCTACAATGAGCAGTTCTTC. This gives the protein CASSLYSYNEQFF.

This clone was detected a few times. The CDR3 DNA reads as TGCAGTGCTAGTGAGAGAGCGGGAGCCATTGCGCGCTTCTACAATGAGCAGTTCTTC. This translates into CSASERAGAIARFYNEQFF. The chain combines TRBV20-1 with TRBJ2-1; 8 nucleotides match TRBD2. The V gene end was trimmed by 3 bases and the J gene end by 3 bases; junction bases not matched to a gene: 19. Germline V lookup: CDR1 DFQATT, CDR2 SNEGSKA (reference sequence). CDR3 length: 19 residues.

In its sample, this clone was seen a few times. The V and J genes are TRBV4-2 and TRBJ1-5; D is undetermined. V was shortened by 0 bases and J by 5 bases, with 14 bases between the two germline ends. This CDR3 spans 16 amino acids. CDR1 is LGHNA, CDR2 YNFKEQ, per germline. CDR3 region: CASSQELGREDQPQHF. CDR3 DNA: TGTGCCAGCAGCCAAGAGTTGGGGAGAGAAGATCAGCCCCAGCATTTT.

J is TRBJ2-1 and V is TRBV18, with TRBD2 identical over 9 bases. The CDR3 is 16 residues long. V gave up 2 bases and J gave up 7 bases; unmatched junction bases: 9. Germline V gene sequence: CDR1 KGHSH, CDR2 LQKENI. The CDR3 DNA is TGTGCCAGCTCACCAGTGAGCCTAGCGGGGAGGAATGAGCAGTTCTTC. Its translation: CASSPVSLAGRNEQFF.

The rearrangement uses TRBV4-1 and TRBJ2-1, with 8 bases aligning to TRBD2. V shed 2 bases and J 10 bases; nucleotides not matched to a gene: 22. The CDR3 runs to 19 residues. The germline V gene has CDR1 MGHRA and CDR2 YSYEKL. The CDR3 here is CASSQSPGTGTGTRWEQFF. The CDR3 nucleotides read TGCGCCAGCAGCCAAAGCCCTGGAACAGGGACCGGGACTAGATGGGAGCAGTTCTTC.

The rearrangement uses TRBV7-7 and TRBJ2-7, with TRBD1 as a possible D gene (6 bases). Trimming stripped 3 bases from V and 5 bases from J, with 11 bases between. CDR1 and CDR2 from the germline V gene are SSHAT and FNYEAQ (reference sequence). This CDR3 is built from 13 residues. The CDR3 DNA reads TGTGCCAGCAGCTTGGACAGATCCGACGAGCAGTACTTC. Its protein product is CASSLDRSDEQYF. Combining the CDR3 with reference TRBV7-7 and TRBJ2-7 gives the whole variable domain GAGVSQSPRYKVTKRGQDVTLRCDPISSHATLYWYQQALGQGPEFLTYFNYEAQPDKSGLPSDRFSAERPEGSISTLTIQRTEQRDSAMYRCASSLDRSDEQYFGPGTRLTVT.